The entry below gives a single T cell receptor beta chain sequence along with its context. Its antigen is not identified. These data belong to a study of cytomegalovirus exposure and HLA in healthy donors. Whole-study results and caveats: Data from an earlier analysis indicated that most TCR beta V segments were productive either about 87% or about 30% of the time. It was reported in a later analysis that an Asian-associated ancestry cluster showed fewer N-insertions than the roughly 670-donor mean.

PCR was performed using 60 Vbeta and 13 Jbeta primers. Produced via immunoSEQ multiplex PCR; TCRdb's table is partial and in-frame only. Seen here are some 110,000 clones, around 75% observed once, and the top ten hold 1% to 1.5%. Germline V gives CDR1 LGHNA, CDR2 YSLEER. CDR3 length: 16 amino acids. Trimming removed 6 bases from V and 1 base from J, with 17 bases in between. The sequence was collected from a middle-aged man in good health and CMV-seronegative. The rearrangement uses TRBV4-3 and TRBJ2-3; a weak D match, TRBD1 (6 bases). What was sequenced was PBMCs. The CDR3 loop reads CASRRNRDECTDTQYF. The CDR3, as DNA: TGCGCCAGCAGACGGAACAGGGATGAGTGCACAGATACGCAGTATTTT.